This T cell receptor (beta chain) emerged from a study of cytomegalovirus exposure and HLA in healthy donors. The CDR3 runs 15 residues. The junction had 7 bases not matched to a gene; V was cut back by 2 bases and J by 7 bases. Germline V gives CDR1 SGDLS, CDR2 YYNGEE. The primer mix had 60 Vbeta and 13 Jbeta primers. The method was immunoSEQ multiplex PCR; TCRdb's version includes in-frame clones alone and lacks a portion of them. The sample consists of about 120,000 clones, roughly 80% of them appearing once. The specimen was PBMCs. This chain connects TRBV9 to TRBJ2-7, with 12 bases matching TRBD2. The receptor was derived from a man between 60 and 75 years old in good health and CMV-seropositive. The CDR3, as DNA: TGTGCCAGCAGCGTGAGGACTAGCGGGGCAGAGGAGCAGTACTTC. It specifies CASSVRTSGAEEQYF.